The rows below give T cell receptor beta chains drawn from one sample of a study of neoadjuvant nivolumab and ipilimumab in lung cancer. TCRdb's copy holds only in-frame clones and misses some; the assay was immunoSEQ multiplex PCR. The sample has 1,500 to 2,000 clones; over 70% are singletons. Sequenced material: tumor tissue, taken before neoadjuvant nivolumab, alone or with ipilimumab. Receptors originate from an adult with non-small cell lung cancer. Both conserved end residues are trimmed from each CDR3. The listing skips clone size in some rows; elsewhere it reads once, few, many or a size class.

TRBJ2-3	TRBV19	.	ASSIIGTSGDTQY
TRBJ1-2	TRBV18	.	ASSPGSTGSSYT
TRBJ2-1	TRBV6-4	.	ASSDSGTSGINEQF
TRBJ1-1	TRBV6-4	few	ASSAEGGINTEAF
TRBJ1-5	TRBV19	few	ASAWDVHSNQPQH
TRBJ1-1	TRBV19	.	ASSIGQIGAEAF
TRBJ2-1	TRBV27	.	ASTWGLAGVGEQF
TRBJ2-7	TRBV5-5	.	ASSSGYSGSYEQY
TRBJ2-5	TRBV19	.	ASSFTGTSPSETQY
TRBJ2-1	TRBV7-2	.	ASSAAGRLALNEQF
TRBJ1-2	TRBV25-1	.	ASSEESPYGYT
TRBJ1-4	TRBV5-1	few	ASSLSGRGENEKLF
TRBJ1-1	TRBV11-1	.	ASSLGTATGAF
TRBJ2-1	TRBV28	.	ASSLLSGLAGDGYNEQF
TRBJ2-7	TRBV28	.	ASSRGLAGGYEQY
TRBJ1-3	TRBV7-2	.	ASSLASGNTIY
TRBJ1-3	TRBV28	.	ASSPQGPRTRGLGNTIY
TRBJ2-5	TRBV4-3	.	ASSQVSEPRETQY
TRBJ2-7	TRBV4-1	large	ASSQQGVNYEQY
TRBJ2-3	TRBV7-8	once	ASTRTGRSDTDTQY
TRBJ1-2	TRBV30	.	AWSVRSTAYGYT
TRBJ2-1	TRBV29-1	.	SARGTSGRREQF
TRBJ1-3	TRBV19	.	ASSMADSQASGNTIY
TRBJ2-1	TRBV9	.	ASSPGTDLEQF
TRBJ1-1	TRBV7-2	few	ASSLAGTEAF
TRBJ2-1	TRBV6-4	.	ASSDLAVGDEQF
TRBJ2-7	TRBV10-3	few	AIDERDGGEQY
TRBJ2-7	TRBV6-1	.	ASSEEAGGSYEQY
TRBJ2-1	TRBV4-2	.	ASSQGVSGSGNEQF
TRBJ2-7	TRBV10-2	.	ASSESGLAFHEQY
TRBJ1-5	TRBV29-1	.	SVGTGGLNQPQH
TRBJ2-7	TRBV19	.	ASSIVSGLAYEQY
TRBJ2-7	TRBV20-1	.	SASQVSEQY
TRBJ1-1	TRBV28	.	ASSISQNTEAF
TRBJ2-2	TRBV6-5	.	ASNVGPNTGELF
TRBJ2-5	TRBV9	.	ASSPWWAQQETQY
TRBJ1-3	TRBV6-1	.	ASTVEEDSGNTIY
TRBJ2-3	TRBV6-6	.	ASRGLAGSTDTQY
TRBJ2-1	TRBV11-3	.	ASSFRLVEPEEQF
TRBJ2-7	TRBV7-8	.	ASSLSGMDLEPRPLEQY
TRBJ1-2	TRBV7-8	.	ASSSDRVYGYT
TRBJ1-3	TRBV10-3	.	AISGTGGGFGSGNTIY
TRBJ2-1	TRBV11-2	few	ASSLGPGLVYEQF
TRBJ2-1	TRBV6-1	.	ASSDPSGRAYEQF
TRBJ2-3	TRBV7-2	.	ASSLVLAGSTDTQY
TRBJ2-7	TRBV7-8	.	ASSFPDRGGEQY
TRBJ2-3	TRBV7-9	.	ASSLALTGVEDTQY
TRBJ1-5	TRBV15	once	ATSRVLGTAKGNQPQH
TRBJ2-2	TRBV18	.	ASSAGRTRVTGELF
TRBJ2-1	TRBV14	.	AGSQGWLAGVRNEQF
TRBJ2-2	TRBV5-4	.	ASQVGTSSSGELF
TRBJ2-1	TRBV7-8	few	ASSPWTSGSDNEQF
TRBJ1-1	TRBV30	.	AWNPGQGNTEAF
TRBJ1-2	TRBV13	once	ASSDQLRLGYGYT
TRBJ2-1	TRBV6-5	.	AASTRYNEQF
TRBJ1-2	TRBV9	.	ASSDRGVGDYGYT